A selection of T cell receptor beta chains follows, all from one sample in a study of blood T cell repertoires in COVID-19. The repertoire was sequenced with immunoSEQ multiplex PCR; TCRdb's copy has only in-frame clones and lacks some. The sample includes some 170,000 clones, about 90% of them seen just once. The sequenced sample consisted of PBMCs or T cells enriched from blood (not recorded which). The receptors derive from a human donor with acute COVID-19. The donor label of this sample is uncertain. Each CDR3 is given with its conserved first and last residue. D genes are given only for firm matches. The size of a clone is reported for some rows only, either as once, few or many, or as a class for expanded clones.

DNA	CDR3	J	V	D	size
TGCGCCAGCAGCTTGGCTGGCACAGATACGCAGTATTTT	CASSLAGTDTQYF	TRBJ2-3	TRBV5-1	-	once
TGTGCCAGCAGCCAAGGGCCCGCAGGGGGAAGGAACGAGCAGTACTTC	CASSQGPAGGRNEQYF	TRBJ2-7	TRBV3-1/TRBV3-2	TRBD1	-
TGTGCCAGCAGGGCTAGCGGGGCTAGCACAGATACGCAGTATTTT	CASRASGASTDTQYF	TRBJ2-3	TRBV7-3	TRBD2	-
TGTGCCACCAGTGATGCAGGGGAGATGGGGGAGACCCAGTACTTC	CATSDAGEMGETQYF	TRBJ2-5	TRBV24-1	-	-
TGTGCCATCAGACCCCCTTCGGGACAGGGGGCTTATCCGTCCGAGCAGTACTTC	CAIRPPSGQGAYPSEQYF	TRBJ2-7	TRBV10-3	TRBD1	-
TGCGCCAGCAGCCAAGTTTCTGGGACAGGGAGCGAAAAACTGTTTTTT	CASSQVSGTGSEKLFF	TRBJ1-4	TRBV4-1	TRBD1	-
TGCGCCAGCAGCCTCCAGGGAACCGGGACAGGGGACTATGGCTACACCTTC	CASSLQGTGTGDYGYTF	TRBJ1-2	TRBV4-1	TRBD1	-
TGTGCCACCTCGGGACAGGGGGTTCGTACAGATACGCAGTATTTT	CATSGQGVRTDTQYF	TRBJ2-3	TRBV24-1	TRBD1	-
TGTGCCAGCAGCTCCTGGGGCGGGGGCGATCAGCCCCAGCATTTT	CASSSWGGGDQPQHF	TRBJ1-5	TRBV7-8	-	-
TGTGCCAGCAGCGTCACAGGAATTGTCTATGGCTACACCTTC	CASSVTGIVYGYTF	TRBJ1-2	TRBV5-4	-	-
TGTGCCAGCAGCCCACGGACAGGGGGCGATCCTAGCACAGATACGCAGTATTTT	CASSPRTGGDPSTDTQYF	TRBJ2-3	TRBV9	TRBD1	once
TGTGCCAGCAGCGGGATATCAGGGGCTGAAGCTTTCTTT	CASSGISGAEAFF	TRBJ1-1	TRBV11-2	-	-
TGCGCCAGCAGCCCGTCCCGGGACAGGGGGACTGAAGCTTTCTTT	CASSPSRDRGTEAFF	TRBJ1-1	TRBV5-1	TRBD1	-
TGCGCCAGCAGCTTGGGACTAGCGGGGGGGCTCTCCCAAGGGACCCAGTACTTC	CASSLGLAGGLSQGTQYF	TRBJ2-5	TRBV5-1	TRBD2	-
TGTGCCAGCAGGGCGACTAGCGGGGGGGGAGAGACCCAGTACTTC	CASRATSGGGETQYF	TRBJ2-5	TRBV7-2	TRBD2	-
TGTGCCAGCAGCCTAGAGACATTAGGGGCCACCGGGGAGCTGTTTTTT	CASSLETLGATGELFF	TRBJ2-2	TRBV11-3	-	-
TGTGCCAGCAGCTTAGCCACAGCCCGGGAGGCCCAGTACTTC	CASSLATAREAQYF	TRBJ2-5	TRBV7-9	TRBD2	few
TGCGCCAGCAGCCAAGAGGGACTAGAAGTTTTGCCAGATACGCAGTATTTT	CASSQEGLEVLPDTQYF	TRBJ2-3	TRBV4-3	TRBD2	-